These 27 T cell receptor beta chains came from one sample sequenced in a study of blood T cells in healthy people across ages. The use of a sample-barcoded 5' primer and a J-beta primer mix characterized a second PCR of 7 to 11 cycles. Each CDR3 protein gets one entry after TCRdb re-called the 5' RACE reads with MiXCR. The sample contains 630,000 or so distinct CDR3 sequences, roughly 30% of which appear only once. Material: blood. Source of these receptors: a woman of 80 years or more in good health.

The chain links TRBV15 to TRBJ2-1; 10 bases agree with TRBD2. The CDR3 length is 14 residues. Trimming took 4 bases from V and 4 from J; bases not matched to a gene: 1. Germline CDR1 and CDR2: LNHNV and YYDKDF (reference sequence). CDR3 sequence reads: CATSTTSGYNEQFF. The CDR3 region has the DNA TGTGCCACCAGCACGACTAGCGGGTACAATGAGCAGTTCTTC.

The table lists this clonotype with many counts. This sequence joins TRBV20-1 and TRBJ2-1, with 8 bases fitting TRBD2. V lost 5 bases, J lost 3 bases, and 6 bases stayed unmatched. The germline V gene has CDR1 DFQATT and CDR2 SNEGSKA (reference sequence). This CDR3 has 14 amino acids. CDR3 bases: TGCAGTGCTCTCGGCGGGGGGCTCTACAATGAGCAGTTCTTC. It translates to CSALGGGLYNEQFF.

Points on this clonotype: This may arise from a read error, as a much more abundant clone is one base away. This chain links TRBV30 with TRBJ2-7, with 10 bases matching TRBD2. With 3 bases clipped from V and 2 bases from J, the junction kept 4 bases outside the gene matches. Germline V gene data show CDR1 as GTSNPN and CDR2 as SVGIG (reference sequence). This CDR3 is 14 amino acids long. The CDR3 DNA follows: TGTGCCTGGAGGGCCCTAGCGGGGGCCTACGAGCAGTACTTC. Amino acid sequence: CAWRALAGAYEQYF.

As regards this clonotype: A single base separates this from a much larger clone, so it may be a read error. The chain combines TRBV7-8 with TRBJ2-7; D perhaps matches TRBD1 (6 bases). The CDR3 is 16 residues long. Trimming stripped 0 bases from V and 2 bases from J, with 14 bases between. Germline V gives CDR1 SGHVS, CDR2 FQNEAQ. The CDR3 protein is CASSLAIGQPPYEQYF. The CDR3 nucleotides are TGTGCCAGCAGCTTAGCGATAGGACAGCCTCCCTACGAGCAGTACTTC.

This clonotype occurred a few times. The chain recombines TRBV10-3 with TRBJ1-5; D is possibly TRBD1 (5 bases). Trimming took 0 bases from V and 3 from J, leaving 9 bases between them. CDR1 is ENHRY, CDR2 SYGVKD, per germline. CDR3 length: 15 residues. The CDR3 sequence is CAISESRGANQPQHF. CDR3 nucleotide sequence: TGTGCCATCAGTGAGTCGAGGGGTGCCAATCAGCCCCAGCATTTT.

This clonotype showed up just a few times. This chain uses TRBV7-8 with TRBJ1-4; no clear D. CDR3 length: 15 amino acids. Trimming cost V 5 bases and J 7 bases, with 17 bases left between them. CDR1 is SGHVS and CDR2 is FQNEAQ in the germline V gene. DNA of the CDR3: TGTGCCAGCAGCGTAGGAGACTCCGGGAGTGAAAAACTGTTTTTT. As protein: CASSVGDSGSEKLFF.

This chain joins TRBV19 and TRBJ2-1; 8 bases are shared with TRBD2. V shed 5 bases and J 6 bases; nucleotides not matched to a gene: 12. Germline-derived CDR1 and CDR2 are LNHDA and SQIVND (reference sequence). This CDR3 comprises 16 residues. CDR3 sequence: CASSLAARGAFNEQFF. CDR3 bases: TGTGCCAGTAGTCTCGCGGCGCGGGGGGCCTTCAATGAGCAGTTCTTC.

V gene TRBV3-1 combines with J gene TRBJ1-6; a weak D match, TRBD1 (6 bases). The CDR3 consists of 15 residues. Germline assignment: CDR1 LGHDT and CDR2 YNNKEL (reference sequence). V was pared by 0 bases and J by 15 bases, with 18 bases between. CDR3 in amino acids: CASSQDRGAGTHLHF. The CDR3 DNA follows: TGTGCCAGCAGCCAAGATAGGGGGGCCGGGACTCACCTCCACTTT.

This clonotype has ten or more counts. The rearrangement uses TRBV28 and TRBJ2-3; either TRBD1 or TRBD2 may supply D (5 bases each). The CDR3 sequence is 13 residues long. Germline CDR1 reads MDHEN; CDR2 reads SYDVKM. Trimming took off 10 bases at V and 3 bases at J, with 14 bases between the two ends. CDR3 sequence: CATFNGGTDTQYF. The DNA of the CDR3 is TGTGCCACATTCAATGGGGGAACAGATACGCAGTATTTT.

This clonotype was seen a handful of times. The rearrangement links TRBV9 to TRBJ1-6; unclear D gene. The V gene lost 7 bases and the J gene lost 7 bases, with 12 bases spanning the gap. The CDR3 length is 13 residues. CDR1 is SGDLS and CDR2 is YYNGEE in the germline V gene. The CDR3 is CASGPQGNSPLHF. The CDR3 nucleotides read TGTGCCAGCGGGCCCCAAGGCAATTCACCCCTCCACTTT.

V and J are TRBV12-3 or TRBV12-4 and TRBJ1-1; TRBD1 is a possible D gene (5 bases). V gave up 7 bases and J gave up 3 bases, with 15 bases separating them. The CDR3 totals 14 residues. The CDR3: CASKSRGGDTEAFF. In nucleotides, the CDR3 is TGTGCCAGCAAATCGAGGGGAGGGGACACTGAAGCTTTCTTT.

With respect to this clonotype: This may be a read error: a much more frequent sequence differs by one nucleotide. CDR3 amino acids: CASSLDRVGAEKLIF. The CDR3, as DNA: TGCGCCAGCAGCTTGGACAGGGTAGGAGCTGAAAAACTGATTTTT. The gene calls are TRBV5-1 and TRBJ1-4; TRBD1 might be the D (6 bases). Per the germline V gene, CDR1 is SGHRS and CDR2 is YFSETQ. CDR3 length equals 15 residues.

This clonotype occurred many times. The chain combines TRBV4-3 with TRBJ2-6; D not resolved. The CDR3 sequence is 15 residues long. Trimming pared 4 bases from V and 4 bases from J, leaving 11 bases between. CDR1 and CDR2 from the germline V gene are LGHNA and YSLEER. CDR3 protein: CASSLELGGANVLTF. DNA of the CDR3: TGCGCCAGCAGCCTCGAATTGGGAGGGGCCAACGTCCTGACTTTC.

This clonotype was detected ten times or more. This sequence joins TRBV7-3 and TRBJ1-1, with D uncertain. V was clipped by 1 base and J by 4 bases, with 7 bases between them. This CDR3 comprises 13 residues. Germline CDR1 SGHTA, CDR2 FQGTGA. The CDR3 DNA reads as TGTGCCAGCAGCTTAATTAAAGGCACTGAAGCTTTCTTT. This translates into CASSLIKGTEAFF.

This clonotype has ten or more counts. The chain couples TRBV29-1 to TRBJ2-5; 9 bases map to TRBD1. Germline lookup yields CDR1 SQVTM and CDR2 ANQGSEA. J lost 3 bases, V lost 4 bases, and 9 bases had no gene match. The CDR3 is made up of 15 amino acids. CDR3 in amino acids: CSVAEGTGSEETQYF. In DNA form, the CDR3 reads TGCAGCGTTGCAGAGGGGACAGGGTCGGAAGAGACCCAGTACTTC.

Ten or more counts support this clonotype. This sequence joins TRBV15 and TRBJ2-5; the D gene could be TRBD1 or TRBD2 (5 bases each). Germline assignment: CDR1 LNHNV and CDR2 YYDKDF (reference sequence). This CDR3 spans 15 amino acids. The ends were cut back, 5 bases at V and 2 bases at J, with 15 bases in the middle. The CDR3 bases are TGTGCCACCAGCCAAAATACGGGACGGCAAGAGACCCAGTACTTC. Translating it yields CATSQNTGRQETQYF.

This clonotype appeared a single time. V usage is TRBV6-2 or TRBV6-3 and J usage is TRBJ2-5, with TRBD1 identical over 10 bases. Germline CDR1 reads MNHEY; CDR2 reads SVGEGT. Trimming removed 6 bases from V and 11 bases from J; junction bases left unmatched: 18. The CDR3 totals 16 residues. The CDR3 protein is CASRDAGTGDYNEQYF. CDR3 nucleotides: TGTGCCAGCAGGGACGCCGGGACAGGGGATTACAATGAGCAGTACTTC.

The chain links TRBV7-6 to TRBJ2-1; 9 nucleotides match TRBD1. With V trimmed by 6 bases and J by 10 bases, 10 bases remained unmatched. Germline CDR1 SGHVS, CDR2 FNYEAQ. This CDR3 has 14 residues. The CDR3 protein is CASSKDRGPYEQFF. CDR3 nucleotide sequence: TGTGCCAGCAGTAAGGACAGGGGCCCCTACGAGCAGTTCTTC.

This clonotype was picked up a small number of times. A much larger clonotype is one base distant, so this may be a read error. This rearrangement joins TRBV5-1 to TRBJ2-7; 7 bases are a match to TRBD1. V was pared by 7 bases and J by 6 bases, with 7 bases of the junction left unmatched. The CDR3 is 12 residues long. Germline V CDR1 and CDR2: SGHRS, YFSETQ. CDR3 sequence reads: CASGKQGSEQYF. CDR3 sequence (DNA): TGCGCCAGCGGCAAACAGGGGAGCGAGCAGTACTTC.

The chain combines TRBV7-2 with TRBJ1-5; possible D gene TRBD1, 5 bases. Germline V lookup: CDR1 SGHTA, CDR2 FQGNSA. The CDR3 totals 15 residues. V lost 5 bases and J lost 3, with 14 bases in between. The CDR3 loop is CASSTTANFNQPQHF. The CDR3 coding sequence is TGTGCCAGCAGCACGACAGCAAACTTCAATCAGCCCCAGCATTTT.

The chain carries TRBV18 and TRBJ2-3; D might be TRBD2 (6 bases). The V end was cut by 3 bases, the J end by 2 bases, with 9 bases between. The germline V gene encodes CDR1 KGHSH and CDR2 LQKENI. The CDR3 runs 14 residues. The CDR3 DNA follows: TGTGCCAGCTCACCCAGCGGGCCCACAGATACGCAGTATTTT. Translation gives CASSPSGPTDTQYF.

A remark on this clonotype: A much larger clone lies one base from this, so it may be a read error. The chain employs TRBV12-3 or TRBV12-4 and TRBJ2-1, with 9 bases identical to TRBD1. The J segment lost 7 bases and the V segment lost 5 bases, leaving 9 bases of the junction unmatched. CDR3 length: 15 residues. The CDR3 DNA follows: TGTGCCAGCAGTCCTCCGTGGGACAGGGCGAATGAGCAGTTCTTC. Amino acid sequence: CASSPPWDRANEQFF.

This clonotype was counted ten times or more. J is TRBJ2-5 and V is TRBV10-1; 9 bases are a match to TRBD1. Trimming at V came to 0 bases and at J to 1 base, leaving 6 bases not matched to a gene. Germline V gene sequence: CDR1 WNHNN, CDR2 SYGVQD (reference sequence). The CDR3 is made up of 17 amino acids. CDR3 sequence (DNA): TGCGCCAGCAGTGAGTCGAATGGGACAGGGTCCCAAGAGACCCAGTACTTC. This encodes CASSESNGTGSQETQYF.

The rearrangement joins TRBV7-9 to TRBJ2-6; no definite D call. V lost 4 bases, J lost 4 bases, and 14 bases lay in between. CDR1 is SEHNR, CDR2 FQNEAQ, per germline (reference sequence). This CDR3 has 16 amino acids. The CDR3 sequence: CASSSDPPAGANVLTF. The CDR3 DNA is TGTGCCAGCAGCTCTGACCCCCCGGCCGGGGCCAACGTCCTGACTTTC.

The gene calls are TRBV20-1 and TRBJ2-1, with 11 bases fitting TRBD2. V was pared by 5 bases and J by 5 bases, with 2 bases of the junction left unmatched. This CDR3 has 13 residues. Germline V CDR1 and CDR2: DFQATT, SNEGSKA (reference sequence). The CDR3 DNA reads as TGCAGTGCTGTAGCGGGGGGGCACAATGAGCAGTTCTTC. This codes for CSAVAGGHNEQFF.

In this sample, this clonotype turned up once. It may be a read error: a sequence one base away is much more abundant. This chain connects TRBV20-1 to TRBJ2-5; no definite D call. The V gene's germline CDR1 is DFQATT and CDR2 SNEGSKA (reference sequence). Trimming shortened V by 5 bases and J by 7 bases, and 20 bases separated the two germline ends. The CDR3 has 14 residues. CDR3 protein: CSAFSRASRGTQYF. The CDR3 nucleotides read TGCAGTGCTTTCTCTCGGGCGTCAAGAGGGACCCAGTACTTC.

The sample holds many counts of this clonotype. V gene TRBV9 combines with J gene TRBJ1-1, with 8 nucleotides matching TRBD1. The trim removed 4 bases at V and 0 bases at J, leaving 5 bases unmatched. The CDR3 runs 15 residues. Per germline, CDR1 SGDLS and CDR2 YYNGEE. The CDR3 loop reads CASSFGTGMNTEAFF. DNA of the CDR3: TGTGCCAGCAGCTTTGGGACAGGCATGAACACTGAAGCTTTCTTT. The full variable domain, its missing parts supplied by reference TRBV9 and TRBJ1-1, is DSGVTQTPKHLITATGQRVTLRCSPRSGDLSVYWYQQSLDQGLQFLIQYYNGEERAKGNILERFSAQQFPDLHSELNLSSLELGDSALYFCASSFGTGMNTEAFFGQGTRLTVV.